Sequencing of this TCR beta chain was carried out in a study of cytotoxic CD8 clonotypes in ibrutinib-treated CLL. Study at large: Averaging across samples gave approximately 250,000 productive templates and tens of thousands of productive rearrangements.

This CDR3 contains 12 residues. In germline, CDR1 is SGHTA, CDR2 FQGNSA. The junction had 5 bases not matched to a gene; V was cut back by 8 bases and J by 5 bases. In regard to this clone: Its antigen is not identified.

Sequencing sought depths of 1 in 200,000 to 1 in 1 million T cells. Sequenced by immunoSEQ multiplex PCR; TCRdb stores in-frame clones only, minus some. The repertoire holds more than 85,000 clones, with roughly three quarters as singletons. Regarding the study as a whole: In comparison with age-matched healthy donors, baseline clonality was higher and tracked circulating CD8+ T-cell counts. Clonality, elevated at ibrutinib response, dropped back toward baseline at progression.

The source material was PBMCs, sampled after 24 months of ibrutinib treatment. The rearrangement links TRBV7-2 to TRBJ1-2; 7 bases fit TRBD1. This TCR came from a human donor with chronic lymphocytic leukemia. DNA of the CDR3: TGTGCCAGCCGGACAGGCGGGTATGGCTACACCTTC. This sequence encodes CASRTGGYGYTF.